This T cell receptor beta chain was recorded in a study of PD-L1 blockade in urothelial cancer. TCRdb keeps only in-frame clones here, not all; method: immunoSEQ multiplex PCR. The sample carries fewer than 55,000 clones, around 80% recorded once. This TCR came from a man between 65 and 85 years old with urothelial cancer. The sample in question was PBMCs, obtained around atezolizumab (anti-PD-L1) treatment.

DNA of the CDR3: TGTGCCATCCAGGGGGCACATAATTCACCCCTCCACTTT. The encoded protein is CAIQGAHNSPLHF. The rearrangement uses TRBV6-1 and TRBJ1-6; 8 bases line up with TRBD1. Germline loops: CDR1 MNHNS, CDR2 SASEGT. The CDR3 length is 13 residues. The junction had 4 bases not matched to a gene; V was cut back by 10 bases and J by 5 bases.